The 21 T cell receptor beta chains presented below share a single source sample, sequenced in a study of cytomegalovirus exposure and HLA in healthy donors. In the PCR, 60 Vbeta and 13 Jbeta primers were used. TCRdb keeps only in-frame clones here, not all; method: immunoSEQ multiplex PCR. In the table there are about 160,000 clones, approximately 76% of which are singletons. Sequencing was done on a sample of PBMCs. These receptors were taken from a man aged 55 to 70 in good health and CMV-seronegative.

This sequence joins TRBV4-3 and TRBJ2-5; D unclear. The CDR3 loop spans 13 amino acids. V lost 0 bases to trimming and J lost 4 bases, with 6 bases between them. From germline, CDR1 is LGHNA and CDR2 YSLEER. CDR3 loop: CASSQDRGETQYF. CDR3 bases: TGCGCCAGCAGCCAAGATAGAGGAGAGACCCAGTACTTC.

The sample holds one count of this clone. Here the CDR3 reads CASSLTSGQETQYF. The DNA for the CDR3 is TGCGCCAGCAGCCTCACTAGCGGCCAAGAGACCCAGTACTTC. The chain couples TRBV5-1 to TRBJ2-5; 8 bases match TRBD2. The CDR3 has 14 residues. In germline, CDR1 is SGHRS, CDR2 YFSETQ. V trimming: 4 bases; J trimming: 1 base; junction bases outside the gene matches: 3.

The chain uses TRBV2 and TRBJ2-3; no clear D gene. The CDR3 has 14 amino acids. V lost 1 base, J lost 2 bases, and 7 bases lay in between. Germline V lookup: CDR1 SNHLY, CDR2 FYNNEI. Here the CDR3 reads CASSEGLPTDTQYF. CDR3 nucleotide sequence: TGTGCCAGCAGTGAAGGGCTCCCCACAGATACGCAGTATTTT.

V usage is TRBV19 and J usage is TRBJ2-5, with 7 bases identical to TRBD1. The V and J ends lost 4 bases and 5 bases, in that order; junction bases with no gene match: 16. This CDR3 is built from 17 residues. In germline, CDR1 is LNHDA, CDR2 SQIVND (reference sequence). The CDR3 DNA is TGTGCCAGTAGTACCATCCCCAGACAGGGAAGGGACGAGACCCAGTACTTC. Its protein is CASSTIPRQGRDETQYF.

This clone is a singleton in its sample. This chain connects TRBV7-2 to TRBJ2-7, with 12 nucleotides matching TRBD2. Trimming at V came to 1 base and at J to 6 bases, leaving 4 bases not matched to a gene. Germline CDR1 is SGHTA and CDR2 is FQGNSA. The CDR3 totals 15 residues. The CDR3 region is CASSLVTSGSREQYF. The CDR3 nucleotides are TGTGCCAGCAGCTTAGTGACTAGCGGGAGCCGCGAGCAGTACTTC. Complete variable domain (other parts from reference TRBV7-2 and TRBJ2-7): GAGVSQSPSNKVTEKGKDVELRCDPISGHTALYWYRQSLGQGLEFLIYFQGNSAPDKSGLPSDRFSAERTGGSVSTLTIQRTQQEDSAVYLCASSLVTSGSREQYFGPGTRLTVT.

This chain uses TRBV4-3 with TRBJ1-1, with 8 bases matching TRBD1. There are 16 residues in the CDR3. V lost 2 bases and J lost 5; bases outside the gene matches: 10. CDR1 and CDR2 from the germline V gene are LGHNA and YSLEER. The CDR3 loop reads CASSQNLRGRWTEAFF. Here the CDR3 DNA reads TGCGCCAGCAGCCAAAACCTCAGGGGGCGATGGACTGAAGCTTTCTTT.

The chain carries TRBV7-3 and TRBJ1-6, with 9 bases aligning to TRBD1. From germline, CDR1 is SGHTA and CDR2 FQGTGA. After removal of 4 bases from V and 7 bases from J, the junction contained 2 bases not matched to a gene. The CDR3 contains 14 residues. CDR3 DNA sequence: TGTGCCAGCAGCTCTGGGACAGGGAATTCACCCCTCCACTTT. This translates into CASSSGTGNSPLHF.

The CDR3 loop reads CASSQTYGVLGTDTQYF. CDR3 nucleotide sequence: TGTGCCAGCAGCCAAACGTACGGGGTGCTGGGCACAGATACGCAGTATTTT. This chain uses TRBV9 with TRBJ2-3; a possible D gene is TRBD2 (5 bases). Deletions cut 4 bases from V and 1 base from J, with 19 bases between. CDR1 and CDR2 (germline): SGDLS, YYNGEE. The CDR3 sequence is 17 residues long.

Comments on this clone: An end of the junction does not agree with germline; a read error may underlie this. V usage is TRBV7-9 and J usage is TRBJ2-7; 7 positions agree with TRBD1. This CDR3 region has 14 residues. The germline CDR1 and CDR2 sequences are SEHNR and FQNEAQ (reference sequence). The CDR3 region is CSSSLGQGAYEQYF. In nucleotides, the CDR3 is TGTTCCAGCAGCTTGGGCCAGGGGGCCTACGAGCAGTACTTC.

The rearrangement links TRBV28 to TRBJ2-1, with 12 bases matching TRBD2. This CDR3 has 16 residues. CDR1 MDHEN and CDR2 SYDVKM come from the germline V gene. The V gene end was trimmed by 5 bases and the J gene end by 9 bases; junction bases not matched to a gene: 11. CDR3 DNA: TGTGCCAGCAGTGGCAGTCTAGCGGGGGGGCCAGGTGAGCAGTTCTTC. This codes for CASSGSLAGGPGEQFF.

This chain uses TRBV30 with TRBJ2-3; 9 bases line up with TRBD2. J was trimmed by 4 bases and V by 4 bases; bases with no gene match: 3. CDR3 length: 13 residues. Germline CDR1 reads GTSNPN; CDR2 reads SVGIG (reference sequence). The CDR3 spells CAWNSGGADTQYF. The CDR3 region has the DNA TGTGCCTGGAATAGCGGGGGTGCAGATACGCAGTATTTT.

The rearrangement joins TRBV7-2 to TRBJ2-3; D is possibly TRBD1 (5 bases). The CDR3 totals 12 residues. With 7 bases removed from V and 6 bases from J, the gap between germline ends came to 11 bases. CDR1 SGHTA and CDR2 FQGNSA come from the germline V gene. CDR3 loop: CASIEGADTQYF. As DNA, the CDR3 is TGTGCCAGCATTGAAGGGGCCGATACGCAGTATTTT. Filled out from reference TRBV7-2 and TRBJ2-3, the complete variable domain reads GAGVSQSPSNKVTEKGKDVELRCDPISGHTALYWYRQSLGQGLEFLIYFQGNSAPDKSGLPSDRFSAERTGGSVSTLTIQRTQQEDSAVYLCASIEGADTQYFGPGTRLTVL.

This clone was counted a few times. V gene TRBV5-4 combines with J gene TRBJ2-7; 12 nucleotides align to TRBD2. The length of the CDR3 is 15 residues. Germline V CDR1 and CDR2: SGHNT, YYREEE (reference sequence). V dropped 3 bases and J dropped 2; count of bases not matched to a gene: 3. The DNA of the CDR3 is TGTGCCAGCAGCTCCGGACTAGCGGGACCCTACGAGCAGTACTTC. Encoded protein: CASSSGLAGPYEQYF.

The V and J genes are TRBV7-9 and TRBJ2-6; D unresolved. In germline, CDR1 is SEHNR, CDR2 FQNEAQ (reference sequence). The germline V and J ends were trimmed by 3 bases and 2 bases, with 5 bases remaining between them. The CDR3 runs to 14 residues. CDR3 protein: CASSFRAGANVLTF. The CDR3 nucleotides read TGTGCCAGCAGCTTTCGCGCTGGGGCCAACGTCCTGACTTTC. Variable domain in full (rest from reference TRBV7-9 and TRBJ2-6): DTGVSQNPRHKITKRGQNVTFRCDPISEHNRLYWYRQTLGQGPEFLTYFQNEAQLEKSRLLSDRFSAERPKGSFSTLEIQRTEQGDSAMYLCASSFRAGANVLTFGAGSRLTVL.

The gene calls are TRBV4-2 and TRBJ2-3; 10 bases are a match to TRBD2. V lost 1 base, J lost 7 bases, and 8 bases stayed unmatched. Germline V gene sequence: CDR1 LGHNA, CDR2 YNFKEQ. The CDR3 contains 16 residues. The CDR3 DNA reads TGTGCCAGCAGCCAAGGGCCAGCGGGGGGGCGAAATACGCAGTATTTT. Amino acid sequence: CASSQGPAGGRNTQYF.

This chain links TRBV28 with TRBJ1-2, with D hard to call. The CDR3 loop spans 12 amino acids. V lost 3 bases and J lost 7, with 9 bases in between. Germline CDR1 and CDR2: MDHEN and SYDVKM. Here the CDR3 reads CASSFWGGGYTF. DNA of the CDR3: TGTGCCAGCAGTTTTTGGGGAGGTGGCTACACCTTC.

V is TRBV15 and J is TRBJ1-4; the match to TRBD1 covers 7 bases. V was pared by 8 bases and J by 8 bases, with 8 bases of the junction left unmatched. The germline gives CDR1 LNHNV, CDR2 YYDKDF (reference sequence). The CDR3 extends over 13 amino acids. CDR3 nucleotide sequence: TGTGCCACCGAGAGGACAGGCCAGGAAAAACTGTTTTTT. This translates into CATERTGQEKLFF.

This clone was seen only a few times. CDR3 protein: CASGERRETQYF. The CDR3 coding sequence is TGTGCCAGCGGGGAGCGGAGGGAGACCCAGTACTTC. The rearrangement uses TRBV2 and TRBJ2-5; TRBD2 might be the D (5 bases). The CDR3 consists of 12 residues. From germline, CDR1 is SNHLY and CDR2 FYNNEI. Trimming removed 8 bases at V and 5 bases at J, with 12 bases between. Looking up the rest from reference TRBV2 and TRBJ2-5 gives the full variable domain: EPEVTQTPSHQVTQMGQEVILRCVPISNHLYFYWYRQILGQKVEFLVSFYNNEISEKSEIFDDQFSVERPDGSNFTLKIRSTKLEDSAMYFCASGERRETQYFGPGTRLLVL.

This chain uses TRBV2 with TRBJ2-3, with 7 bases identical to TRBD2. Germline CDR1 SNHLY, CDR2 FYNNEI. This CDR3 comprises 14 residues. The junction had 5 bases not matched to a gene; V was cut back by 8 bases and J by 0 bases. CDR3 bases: TGTGCCAGCCTAGGGACTACCAGCACAGATACGCAGTATTTT. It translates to CASLGTTSTDTQYF.

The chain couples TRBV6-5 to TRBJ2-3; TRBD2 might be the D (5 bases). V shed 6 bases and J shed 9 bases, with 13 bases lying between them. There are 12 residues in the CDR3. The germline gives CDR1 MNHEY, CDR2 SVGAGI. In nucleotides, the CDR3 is TGTGCCAGCAGGGGAGAGCGGAGAACGCAGTATTTT. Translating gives CASRGERRTQYF.

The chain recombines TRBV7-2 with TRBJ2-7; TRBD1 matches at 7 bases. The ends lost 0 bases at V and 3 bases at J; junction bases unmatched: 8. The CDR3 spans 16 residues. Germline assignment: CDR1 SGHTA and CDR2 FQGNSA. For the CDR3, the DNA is TGTGCCAGCAGCTTAGCCACGGGACAGCAACACTACGAGCAGTACTTC. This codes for CASSLATGQQHYEQYF.